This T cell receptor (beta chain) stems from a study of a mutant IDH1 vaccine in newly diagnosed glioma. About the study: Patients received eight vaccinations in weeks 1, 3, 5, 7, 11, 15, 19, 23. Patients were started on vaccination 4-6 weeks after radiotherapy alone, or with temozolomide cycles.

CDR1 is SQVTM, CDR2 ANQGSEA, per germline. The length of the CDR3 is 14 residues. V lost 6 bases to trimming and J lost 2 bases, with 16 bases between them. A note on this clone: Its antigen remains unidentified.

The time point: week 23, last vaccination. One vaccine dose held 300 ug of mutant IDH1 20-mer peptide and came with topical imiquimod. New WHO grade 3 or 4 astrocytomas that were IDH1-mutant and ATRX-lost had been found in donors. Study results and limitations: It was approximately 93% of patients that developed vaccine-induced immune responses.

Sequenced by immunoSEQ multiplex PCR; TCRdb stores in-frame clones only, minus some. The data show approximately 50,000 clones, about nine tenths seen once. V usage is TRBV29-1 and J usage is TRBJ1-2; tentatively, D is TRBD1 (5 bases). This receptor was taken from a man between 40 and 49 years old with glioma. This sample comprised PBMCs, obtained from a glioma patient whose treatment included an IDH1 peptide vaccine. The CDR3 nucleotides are TGCAGCGTCGCAGGGAGTTCGTGGAACTATGGCTACACCTTC. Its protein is CSVAGSSWNYGYTF.